The 4 T cell receptor beta chains reported below all come from one sample, sequenced in a study of CXCR3-negative and CXCR3-positive naive CD8 T cells. Their specific antigens are unknown. The study, taken as a whole, reports: CXCR3-positive naive cells carried more hydrophobic TRB CDR3s than CXCR3-negative ones.

UMI-labeled 5' RACE TRB cDNA libraries were prepared from the cells. From the 5' RACE reads, TCRdb lists one entry per CDR3 protein and no DNA. The sample data list some 150,000 distinct CDR3 sequences. The sample was naive CXCR3+ CD8+ T cells from blood. The sample's subset: CD45RO-CCR7+CD27+CD95- naive CD8+ T cells expressing CXCR3 (TNR3+). The receptor set was obtained from a human donor in good health. Some clones in this sample may be carry-over from other donors' samples.

The gene calls are TRBV25-1 and TRBJ2-1; TCRdb's D call, TRBD1, is unchecked because there is no DNA. CDR1 and CDR2 (germline): MGHDK, SYGVNS. The CDR3 length is 14 residues. CDR3 in amino acids: CASSEWTGDNEQFF.

This rearrangement joins TRBV3-1 to TRBJ1-1. This CDR3 has 12 residues. The V gene's germline CDR1 is LGHDT and CDR2 YNNKEL (reference sequence). CDR3 sequence reads: CASSQARDEAFF.

The chain employs TRBV27 and TRBJ2-1. Germline V gives CDR1 MNHEY, CDR2 SMNVEV (reference sequence). The CDR3 length is 14 residues. The CDR3: CASKAGSSYNEQFF.

The chain recombines TRBV4-3 with TRBJ2-3. Germline V gene lookup returns CDR1 LGHNA and CDR2 YSLEER. The CDR3 covers 15 residues. CDR3 sequence reads: CASSQDSYTTDTQYF.